At least ten counts were recorded for the clone carrying this TCR beta chain. Unmatched junction bases numbered 10, after V lost 3 bases and J lost 0 bases. This CDR3 has 17 amino acids. From germline, CDR1 is SQVTM and CDR2 ANQGSEA. These data are taken from a study of CD8 T cells in ankylosing spondylitis. In TCRdb, the 5' RACE reads were re-called with MiXCR into one record per CDR3 protein. The table lists about 170,000 distinct CDR3 sequences, around 19% of them singletons, with approximately 7.8% in the top ten. This chain uses TRBV29-1 with TRBJ2-1, with 8 nucleotides matching TRBD2. The sequenced sample consisted of blood, either unsorted or a sorted T cell fraction (not recorded which). This receptor was taken from a male donor with ankylosing spondylitis or in good health (not recorded which). Here the CDR3 reads CSVDKRESTHSYNEQFF. The DNA for the CDR3 is TGCAGCGTTGATAAGCGGGAGTCAACACACTCCTACAATGAGCAGTTCTTC.